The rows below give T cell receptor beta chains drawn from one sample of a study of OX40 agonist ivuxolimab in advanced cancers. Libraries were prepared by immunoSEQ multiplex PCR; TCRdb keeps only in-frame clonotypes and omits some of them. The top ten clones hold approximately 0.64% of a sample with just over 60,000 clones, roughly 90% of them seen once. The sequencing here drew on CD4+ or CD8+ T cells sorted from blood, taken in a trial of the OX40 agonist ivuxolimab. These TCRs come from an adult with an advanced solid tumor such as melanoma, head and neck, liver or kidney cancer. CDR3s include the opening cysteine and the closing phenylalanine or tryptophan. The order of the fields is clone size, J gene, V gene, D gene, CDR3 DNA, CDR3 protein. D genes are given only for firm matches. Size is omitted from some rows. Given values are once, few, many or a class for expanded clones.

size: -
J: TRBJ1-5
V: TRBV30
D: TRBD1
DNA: TGTGCCTGGAGTACCAGGGGGATGCAGCCCCAGCATTTT
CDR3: CAWSTRGMQPQHF

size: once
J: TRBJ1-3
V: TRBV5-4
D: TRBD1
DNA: TGTGCCAGCAGCTTGGACAGGGGTCGAAACACCATATATTTT
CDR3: CASSLDRGRNTIYF

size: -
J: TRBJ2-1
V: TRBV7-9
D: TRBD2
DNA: TGTGCCAGCAGCCCGAGCGGGGGGCCCTACTATGAGCAGTTCTTC
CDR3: CASSPSGGPYYEQFF

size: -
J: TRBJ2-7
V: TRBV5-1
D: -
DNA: TGCGCCAGCAGCTTGGCTCTGGAGAAGGCCTACGAGCAGTACTTC
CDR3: CASSLALEKAYEQYF

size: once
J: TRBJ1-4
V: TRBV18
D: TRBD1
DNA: TGTGCCAGCTCACCAATCAATCTCCTGGGACAGACTAATGAAAAACTGTTTTTT
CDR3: CASSPINLLGQTNEKLFF

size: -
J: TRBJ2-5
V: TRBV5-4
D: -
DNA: TGTGCCAGCAGCCCCGGGACCCAAGAGACCCAGTACTTC
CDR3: CASSPGTQETQYF

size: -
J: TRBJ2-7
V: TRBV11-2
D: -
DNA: TGTGCCAGCAGCTTTGGATCAGTAACAGGGCACGAGCAGTACTTC
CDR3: CASSFGSVTGHEQYF

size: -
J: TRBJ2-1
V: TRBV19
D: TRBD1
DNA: TGTGCCAGTAGTTCGGGGACAGACTACTCCTACAATGAGCAGTTCTTC
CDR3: CASSSGTDYSYNEQFF

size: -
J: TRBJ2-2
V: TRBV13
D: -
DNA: TGTGCCAGCAGCTCACAGGGCAGGTGGGACACCGGGGAGCTGTTTTTT
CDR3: CASSSQGRWDTGELFF

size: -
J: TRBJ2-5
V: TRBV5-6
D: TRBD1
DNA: TGTGCCAGCAGCCCACCGGGACAGCAAGAGACCCAGTACTTC
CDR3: CASSPPGQQETQYF

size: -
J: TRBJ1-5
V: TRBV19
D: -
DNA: TGTGCCACTAAGCCCGGTAGACGCAATCAGCCCCAGCATTTT
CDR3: CATKPGRRNQPQHF

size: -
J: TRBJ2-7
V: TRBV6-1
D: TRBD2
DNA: TGTGCCAGCAAAGTAGCGGGAGCCCACGAGCAGTACTTC
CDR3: CASKVAGAHEQYF

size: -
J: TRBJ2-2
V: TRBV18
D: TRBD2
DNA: TGTGCCAGCTCACAAGAGGAACTAGCGGGATCCGGGGAGCTGTTTTTT
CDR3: CASSQEELAGSGELFF

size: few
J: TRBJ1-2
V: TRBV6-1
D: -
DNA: TGTGCCTCCGGGGGAAACTATGGCTACACCTTC
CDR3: CASGGNYGYTF

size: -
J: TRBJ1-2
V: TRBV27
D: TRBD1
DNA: TGTGCCAGCAGAAGGACAGGGGGAAACTATGGCTACACCTTC
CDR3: CASRRTGGNYGYTF

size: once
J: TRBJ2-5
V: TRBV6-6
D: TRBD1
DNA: TGTGCCAGCTCCTATACGGACAGGGTTGAGGAGACCCAGTACTTC
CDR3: CASSYTDRVEETQYF

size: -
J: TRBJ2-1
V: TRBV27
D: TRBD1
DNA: TGTGCCAGCAGTTTATCCCAGGGGGTGGCGTGGTTCTTC
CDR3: CASSLSQGVAWFF

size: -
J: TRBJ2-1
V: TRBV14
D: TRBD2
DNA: TGTGCCAGCAGCCAAGAGGCTAGCGGGGAGACAGGAGAGCAGTTCTTC
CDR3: CASSQEASGETGEQFF

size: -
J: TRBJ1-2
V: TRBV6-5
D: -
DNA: TGTGCCAGCACTGATCAGGGGCGGAATGGCTACACCTTC
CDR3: CASTDQGRNGYTF

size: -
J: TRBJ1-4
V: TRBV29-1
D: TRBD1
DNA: TGCAGCGTTGAAGCCCCAGGGGGCCGGGAAAAACTGTTTTTT
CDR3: CSVEAPGGREKLFF

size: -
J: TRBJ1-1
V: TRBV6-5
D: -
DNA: TGTGCCAGCAGCCGGACGGGAGAGACTGAAGCTTTCTTT
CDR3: CASSRTGETEAFF

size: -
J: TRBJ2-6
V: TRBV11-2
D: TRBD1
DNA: TGTGCCAGCAGCTTCAGGGGGCCTGGGGCCAACGTCCTGACTTTC
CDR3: CASSFRGPGANVLTF

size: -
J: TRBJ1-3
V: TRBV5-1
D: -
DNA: TGCGCCAGCAGCAGGGACTCTCCTAGAAACACCATATATTTT
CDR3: CASSRDSPRNTIYF

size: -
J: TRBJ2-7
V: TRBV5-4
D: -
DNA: TGTGCCAGCAGCTTGGAGGGACCCCATAGCGAGCAGTACTTC
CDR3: CASSLEGPHSEQYF

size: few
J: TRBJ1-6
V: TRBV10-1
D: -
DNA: TGCGCCAATCCGTTCCGGACGGAAGATAATTCACCCCTCCACTTT
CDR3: CANPFRTEDNSPLHF

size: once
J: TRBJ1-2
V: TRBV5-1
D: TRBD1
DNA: TGCGCCAGCAGCTGGGACAGGGGTGTGTACTACACCTTC
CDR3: CASSWDRGVYYTF

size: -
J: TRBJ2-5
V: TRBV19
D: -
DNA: TGTGCCAGTAGTATGCAAGAGACCCAGTACTTC
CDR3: CASSMQETQYF

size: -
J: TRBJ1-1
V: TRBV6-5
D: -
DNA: TGTGCCAGCATTGGAAACACGAACACTGAAGCTTTCTTT
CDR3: CASIGNTNTEAFF

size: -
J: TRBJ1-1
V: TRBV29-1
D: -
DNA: TGCAGCGGAATAAACACTGAAGCTTTCTTT
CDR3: CSGINTEAFF

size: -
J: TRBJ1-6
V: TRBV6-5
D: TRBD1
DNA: TGTGCCAGCAGAGGACAGGGAAATTCACCCCTCCACTTT
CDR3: CASRGQGNSPLHF

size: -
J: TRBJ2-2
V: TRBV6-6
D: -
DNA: TGTGCCAGCAGTTACTTAGTCACCGGGGAGCTGTTTTTT
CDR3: CASSYLVTGELFF

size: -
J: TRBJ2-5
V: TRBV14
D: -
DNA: TGTGCCAGCAGCGATCGATATGGGGCAGAGACCCAGTACTTC
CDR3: CASSDRYGAETQYF

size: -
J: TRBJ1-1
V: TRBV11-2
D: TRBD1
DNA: TGTGCCAGCAGCTCACAGGGGCTATTGACTGAAGCTTTCTTT
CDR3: CASSSQGLLTEAFF

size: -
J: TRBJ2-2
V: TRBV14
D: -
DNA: TGTGCCAGCAGCCGTGGGGAGTACGGGGAGCTGTTTTTT
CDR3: CASSRGEYGELFF

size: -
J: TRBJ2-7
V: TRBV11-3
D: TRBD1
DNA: TGTGCCAGCAGCTTCAGACGGAGGACAGGGAAAGGGTACGAGCAGTACTTC
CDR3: CASSFRRRTGKGYEQYF

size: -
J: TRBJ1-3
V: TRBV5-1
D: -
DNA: TGCGCCAGCCGTCCGGCCCCAGCCGGGGCATTTACCTCCTCTGGAAGCACCATATATTTT
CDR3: CASRPAPAGAFTSSGSTIYF

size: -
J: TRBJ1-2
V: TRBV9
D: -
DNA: TGTGCCAGCAGCGTAGGCTATGGCTACACCTTC
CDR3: CASSVGYGYTF

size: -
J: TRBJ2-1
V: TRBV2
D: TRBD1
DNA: TGTGCCAGCAGAAGACAGGGGGACAATGAGCAGTTCTTC
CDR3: CASRRQGDNEQFF